This passage covers 29 T cell receptor beta chains from one sample sequenced in a study of blood T cell repertoires in COVID-19. Here immunoSEQ multiplex PCR was the method, and the copy in TCRdb shows in-frame clones only, minus some. The sample yields 240,000 or so clones, over 70% seen once. Sequencing was done on a sample of peripheral blood. The receptors here all came from a woman aged 80 or older with acute or convalescent COVID-19.

The chain combines TRBV24-1 with TRBJ2-3; no firm D call. Germline V gene sequence: CDR1 KGHDR, CDR2 SFDVKD. V was cut by 3 bases and J by 2 bases, with 20 bases left in between. This CDR3 has 18 residues. CDR3: CATSDPKTGPFSTDTQYF. DNA for the CDR3: TGTGCCACCAGTGATCCAAAGACTGGTCCTTTTTCCACAGATACGCAGTATTTT.

The chain couples TRBV6-2 or TRBV6-3 to TRBJ2-6; TRBD1 is a possible D gene (5 bases). This CDR3 has 16 residues. Germline V gene lookup returns CDR1 MNHEY and CDR2 SVGEGT. Trimming pared 6 bases from V and 0 bases from J, leaving 12 bases between. The CDR3 coding sequence is TGTGCCAGCAGCGGCGGACACCACTCTGGGGCCAACGTCCTGACTTTC. This encodes CASSGGHHSGANVLTF.

V and J are TRBV6-1 and TRBJ1-1, with TRBD1 matching over 7 bases. V shed 3 bases and J 0 bases; nucleotides not matched to a gene: 1. Per germline, CDR1 MNHNS and CDR2 SASEGT. The length of the CDR3 is 14 residues. CDR3 in amino acids: CASSEDRLNTEAFF. For the CDR3, the DNA is TGTGCCAGCAGTGAGGACAGGTTGAACACTGAAGCTTTCTTT.

There are many counts of this clone. The CDR3 region is CASSERTSGRFWQFF. The CDR3 nucleotides are TGTGCCAGCAGTGAACGGACTAGCGGGAGGTTTTGGCAGTTCTTC. The chain employs TRBV2 and TRBJ2-1; 14 nucleotides match TRBD2. Germline V gene lookup returns CDR1 SNHLY and CDR2 FYNNEI. The CDR3 loop spans 15 amino acids. The ends lost 2 bases at V and 12 bases at J; junction bases unmatched: 6.

The table lists this clone with a few counts. V is TRBV5-1 and J is TRBJ1-2; D gene uncertain. This CDR3 has 14 residues. CDR1 is SGHRS and CDR2 is YFSETQ in the germline V gene. V was clipped by 5 bases and J by 2 bases, with 13 bases between them. CDR3 DNA: TGCGCCAGCAGTGTCTTCGGGGTAAACTATGGCTACACCTTC. Translation: CASSVFGVNYGYTF. The whole variable domain, filled in from reference TRBV5-1 and TRBJ1-2, reads KAGVTQTPRYLIKTRGQQVTLSCSPISGHRSVSWYQQTPGQGLQFLFEYFSETQRNKGNFPGRFSGRQFSNSRSEMNVSTLELGDSALYLCASSVFGVNYGYTFGSGTRLTVV.

V usage is TRBV18 and J usage is TRBJ2-1; TRBD2 is a possible D gene (5 bases). In germline, CDR1 is KGHSH, CDR2 LQKENI. V dropped 6 bases and J dropped 0 bases, with 18 bases sitting between them. The CDR3 contains 17 residues. The CDR3 DNA reads TGTGCCAGCTCCCTCGGAAGCGGCCCTAGCTCCTACAATGAGCAGTTCTTC. It specifies CASSLGSGPSSYNEQFF. Variable domain in full (rest from reference TRBV18 and TRBJ2-1): NAGVMQNPRHLVRRRGQEARLRCSPMKGHSHVYWYRQLPEEGLKFMVYLQKENIIDESGMPKERFSAEFPKEGPSILRIQQVVRGDSAAYFCASSLGSGPSSYNEQFFGPGTRLTVL.

This clone was recorded many times. The chain uses TRBV5-1 and TRBJ1-2, with TRBD1 as a possible D gene (6 bases). The CDR3 has 13 residues. V was shortened by 0 bases and J by 7 bases, with 10 bases between the two germline ends. Germline CDR1 is SGHRS and CDR2 is YFSETQ. The CDR3 spells CASSLVSGAGYTF. The CDR3 DNA sequence: TGCGCCAGCAGCTTGGTGTCAGGGGCTGGCTACACCTTC.

The chain employs TRBV5-4 and TRBJ1-1, with D perhaps matching TRBD1 (6 bases). V was cut by 3 bases and J by 4 bases, with 16 bases left in between. In germline, CDR1 is SGHNT, CDR2 YYREEE (reference sequence). The CDR3 length is 15 residues. DNA for the CDR3: TGTGCCAGCAGCTCTGCCAGGGGTATCGGCACTGAAGCTTTCTTT. Translating it yields CASSSARGIGTEAFF.

This clone occurred once. This rearrangement joins TRBV27 to TRBJ1-2; TRBD1 might be the D (5 bases). V was cut by 1 base and J by 4 bases, with 13 bases left in between. From germline, CDR1 is MNHEY and CDR2 SMNVEV (reference sequence). The CDR3 loop spans 15 amino acids. CDR3 nucleotides: TGTGCCAGCAGTTTATATCCAGGGATCTTCTATGGCTACACCTTC. Translation: CASSLYPGIFYGYTF.

In its sample, this clone was seen many times. The chain links TRBV6-1 to TRBJ1-3; 8 nucleotides match TRBD1. The CDR3 contains 15 residues. With V trimmed by 3 bases and J by 2 bases, 3 bases remained unmatched. CDR1 is MNHNS, CDR2 SASEGT, per germline. CDR3 sequence reads: CASSDQGAAGNTIYF. The CDR3 region has the DNA TGTGCCAGCAGTGATCAGGGGGCGGCTGGAAACACCATATATTTT.

V gene TRBV5-6 combines with J gene TRBJ2-1, with D maybe TRBD1 (5 bases). V was cut by 3 bases and J by 0 bases, with 10 bases left in between. CDR3 length: 15 residues. Germline V gene sequence: CDR1 SGHDT, CDR2 YYEEEE. DNA for the CDR3: TGTGCCAGCAGCTCTTGGACACTCTCCTACAATGAGCAGTTCTTC. Its protein product is CASSSWTLSYNEQFF.

The chain has TRBV15 and TRBJ2-7; 8 bases line up with TRBD2. Unmatched junction bases numbered 10, after V lost 0 bases and J lost 6 bases. Germline V gene data show CDR1 as LNHNV and CDR2 as YYDKDF (reference sequence). There are 16 residues in the CDR3. CDR3 loop: CATSRDRASGYREQYF. CDR3 in DNA: TGTGCCACCAGCAGAGATCGGGCTAGCGGGTATCGCGAGCAGTACTTC.

The chain joins TRBV27 to TRBJ1-4; 7 bases are shared with TRBD1. The CDR3 spans 16 residues. Per the germline V gene, CDR1 is MNHEY and CDR2 is SMNVEV (reference sequence). The ends lost 5 bases at V and 2 bases at J; junction bases unmatched: 8. In DNA form, the CDR3 reads TGTGCCAGCAGTCCTGTAAGGGGGCTCACTAATGAAAAACTGTTTTTT. Translating it yields CASSPVRGLTNEKLFF. The full variable domain, with the rest looked up from reference TRBV27 and TRBJ1-4, is EAQVTQNPRYLITVTGKKLTVTCSQNMNHEYMSWYRQDPGLGLRQIYYSMNVEVTDKGDVPEGYKVSRKEKRNFPLILESPSPNQTSLYFCASSPVRGLTNEKLFFGSGTQLSVL.

The chain employs TRBV3-1 (or the pseudogene TRBV3-2) and TRBJ2-3, with D unresolved. This CDR3 spans 11 amino acids. Trimming took off 6 bases at V and 5 bases at J, with 6 bases between the two ends. Germline values: CDR1 LGHDT, CDR2 YNNKEL (reference sequence). The CDR3 region is CASSLEDTQYF. In nucleotides, the CDR3 is TGTGCCAGCAGTTTAGAAGATACGCAGTATTTT.

In its sample, this clone was seen a few times. This sequence joins TRBV7-2 and TRBJ1-1; maybe TRBD1 (6 bases). Deletions cut 1 base from V and 6 bases from J, with 9 bases between. The CDR3 runs to 13 residues. The germline V gene encodes CDR1 SGHTA and CDR2 FQGNSA. Written as DNA, the CDR3 is TGTGCCAGCAGCTTAGTCAAGGGGGCTGAAGCTTTCTTT. It translates to CASSLVKGAEAFF.

This clone appeared once. The chain couples TRBV5-1 to TRBJ2-3; possible D gene TRBD1, 5 bases. The CDR3 extends over 15 amino acids. The germline V gene encodes CDR1 SGHRS and CDR2 YFSETQ. Trimming stripped 2 bases from V and 2 bases from J, with 12 bases between. The CDR3 reads CASSFGRAPTDTQYF. CDR3 bases: TGCGCCAGCAGCTTCGGCAGGGCCCCCACAGATACGCAGTATTTT.

The genes are TRBV27 and TRBJ2-7; tentatively, D is TRBD1 (6 bases). Germline CDR1 and CDR2: MNHEY and SMNVEV (reference sequence). Trimming cost V 5 bases and J 4 bases, with 24 bases left between them. The length of the CDR3 is 17 residues. For the CDR3, the DNA is TGTGCCAGCAGTCCAAGGGCCAGGGGCGTGAGGGAATACGAGCAGTACTTC. As protein: CASSPRARGVREYEQYF.

J is TRBJ1-4 and V is TRBV6-5; 11 nucleotides match TRBD1. Losses at the gene ends were 5 bases for V and 8 bases for J; bases not matched to a gene: 7. The length of the CDR3 is 15 residues. CDR1 is MNHEY and CDR2 is SVGAGI in the germline V gene. CDR3 sequence: CASSNRDRGNEKLFF. The CDR3 nucleotides are TGTGCCAGCAGTAACCGGGACAGGGGGAACGAAAAACTGTTTTTT.

The V and J genes are TRBV5-6 and TRBJ2-7; 9 nucleotides line up with TRBD1. Germline CDR1 SGHDT, CDR2 YYEEEE. The J segment lost 0 bases and the V segment lost 7 bases, leaving 5 bases of the junction unmatched. The CDR3 covers 14 residues. The CDR3 spells CASLRQGGSYEQYF. The CDR3 DNA reads TGTGCCAGCCTTCGACAGGGGGGCTCCTACGAGCAGTACTTC.

This clone was seen a handful of times. This chain joins TRBV6-5 and TRBJ2-1; the match to TRBD2 covers 15 bases. Germline loops: CDR1 MNHEY, CDR2 SVGAGI. Trimming cost V 5 bases and J 10 bases; bases outside gene matches: 6. The CDR3 extends over 15 amino acids. The chain's CDR3 is CASSSGLAGGGEQFF. The CDR3 DNA reads as TGTGCCAGCAGTAGCGGACTAGCGGGAGGGGGGGAGCAGTTCTTC.

V is TRBV6-2 or TRBV6-3 and J is TRBJ1-5; 7 bases line up with TRBD1. The CDR3 is made up of 15 amino acids. CDR1 MNHEY and CDR2 SVGEGT come from the germline V gene. The trim removed 5 bases at V and 2 bases at J, leaving 6 bases unmatched. The CDR3 region is CASSRQGDGNQPQHF. The DNA of the CDR3 is TGTGCCAGCAGTCGACAGGGCGATGGCAATCAGCCCCAGCATTTT.

This rearrangement joins TRBV6-5 to TRBJ2-1; 8 bases are a match to TRBD1. The CDR3 contains 15 residues. CDR1 MNHEY and CDR2 SVGAGI come from the germline V gene. With 7 bases clipped from V and 5 bases from J, the junction kept 10 bases outside the gene matches. This CDR3 is CASKLGGTGHNEQFF. CDR3 sequence (DNA): TGTGCCAGCAAGTTAGGGGGGACAGGACACAATGAGCAGTTCTTC.

This chain connects TRBV12-3 or TRBV12-4 to TRBJ2-2; possibly TRBD2 for D (6 bases). Between the trimmed V and J ends, which lost 6 bases and 7 bases, there was a span of 9 bases. The CDR3 totals 12 residues. This CDR3 is CASRVSGGELFF. In DNA form, the CDR3 reads TGTGCCAGCAGGGTTAGCGGCGGGGAGCTGTTTTTT.

The gene calls are TRBV10-2 and TRBJ1-5; tentatively, D is TRBD1 (6 bases). Germline-derived CDR1 and CDR2 are WSHSY and SAAADI. The V end was cut by 8 bases, the J end by 3 bases, with 14 bases between. The CDR3 is 14 amino acids. CDR3 sequence: CASLRQVHNQPQHF. The CDR3 DNA sequence: TGCGCCAGCCTTCGACAGGTACACAATCAGCCCCAGCATTTT.

CDR3: CASSPTGQVNTEAFF. CDR3 coding DNA: TGTGCCAGCAGCCCAACGGGACAGGTGAACACTGAAGCTTTCTTT. The chain employs TRBV2 and TRBJ1-1, with TRBD1 matching over 8 bases. Germline CDR1 SNHLY, CDR2 FYNNEI. The V gene end was trimmed by 6 bases and the J gene end by 0 bases; junction bases not matched to a gene: 6. The CDR3 is made up of 15 amino acids.

CDR3 sequence (DNA): TGCGCCAGCAACGGACAGTTTTACGAGCAGTACTTC. This gives the protein CASNGQFYEQYF. V is TRBV5-1 and J is TRBJ2-7, with D perhaps matching TRBD1 (6 bases). Germline V gives CDR1 SGHRS, CDR2 YFSETQ. Trimming took off 6 bases at V and 4 bases at J, with 11 bases between the two ends. This CDR3 is 12 amino acids long.

Here the CDR3 DNA reads TGTGCCAGTACCTCTCAGTACAACTATGGCTACACCTTC. This translates into CASTSQYNYGYTF. V usage is TRBV12-3 or TRBV12-4 and J usage is TRBJ1-2; D gene unclear. The CDR3 has 13 amino acids. V lost 9 bases to trimming and J lost 2 bases, with 13 bases between them.

The chain employs TRBV11-2 and TRBJ2-7; 9 nucleotides match TRBD1. Germline V lookup: CDR1 SGHAT, CDR2 FQNNGV. The CDR3 length is 15 residues. V was pared by 2 bases and J by 3 bases, with 5 bases of the junction left unmatched. This CDR3 is CASSLHGTGIYEQYF. CDR3 nucleotide sequence: TGTGCCAGCAGCTTACACGGGACAGGGATCTACGAGCAGTACTTC.

The rearrangement links TRBV6-5 to TRBJ1-2; 7 nucleotides align to TRBD1. The V segment lost 6 bases and the J segment 3 bases; nucleotides outside the gene matches: 4. The CDR3 runs 13 residues. Germline loops: CDR1 MNHEY, CDR2 SVGAGI. The DNA for the CDR3 is TGTGCCAGCAGGACAGGGAAGGACTATGGCTACACCTTC. Translated: CASRTGKDYGYTF.